Listed below are T cell receptor beta chains from one sample, sequenced in a study of blood T cell repertoires in COVID-19. Method: immunoSEQ multiplex PCR; TCRdb's copy keeps in-frame clones and lacks some. The repertoire holds about 260,000 clones, with about 87% as singletons. The material sequenced was PBMCs or T cells enriched from blood (not recorded which). These receptors were obtained from a woman in her forties or fifties who had recovered from COVID-19. Each CDR3 is given with its conserved first and last residue. Fields, in order: CDR3 protein, J gene, CDR3 length, D gene, V gene. The D gene is left open where the match is weak.

CDR3aa: CATSVQETQYF
j_gene: TRBJ2-5
len: 11
d_gene: NA
v_gene: TRBV28

CDR3aa: CASSEKGGLGQPQHF
j_gene: TRBJ1-5
len: 15
d_gene: NA
v_gene: TRBV9

CDR3aa: CASRMTETYGYTF
j_gene: TRBJ1-2
len: 13
d_gene: NA
v_gene: TRBV19

CDR3aa: CASSWGLAEGSTDTQYF
j_gene: TRBJ2-3
len: 17
d_gene: TRBD2
v_gene: TRBV5-1

CDR3aa: CSFQGGYGYTF
j_gene: TRBJ1-2
len: 11
d_gene: NA
v_gene: TRBV20-1

CDR3aa: CASSIGGGSQPQHF
j_gene: TRBJ1-5
len: 14
d_gene: NA
v_gene: TRBV19

CDR3aa: CASSLSPGESSDTEAFF
j_gene: TRBJ1-1
len: 17
d_gene: NA
v_gene: TRBV5-1

CDR3aa: CASSPPRGSDEQFF
j_gene: TRBJ2-1
len: 14
d_gene: NA
v_gene: TRBV28

CDR3aa: CASSYRPDIFQGYTF
j_gene: TRBJ1-2
len: 15
d_gene: NA
v_gene: TRBV6-2/TRBV6-3

CDR3aa: CASSIKTGGVPEAFF
j_gene: TRBJ1-1
len: 15
d_gene: TRBD1
v_gene: TRBV27

CDR3aa: CASSLAGFNSPLHF
j_gene: TRBJ1-6
len: 14
d_gene: NA
v_gene: TRBV7-3

CDR3aa: CASSPRRANRGPYGYTF
j_gene: TRBJ1-2
len: 17
d_gene: TRBD1
v_gene: TRBV28

CDR3aa: CASSLPWGASGANVLTF
j_gene: TRBJ2-6
len: 17
d_gene: NA
v_gene: TRBV3-1/TRBV3-2

CDR3aa: CASRPGLAVLGGRSYEQYF
j_gene: TRBJ2-7
len: 19
d_gene: TRBD2
v_gene: TRBV2

CDR3aa: CASSGDSATGKLFF
j_gene: TRBJ1-4
len: 14
d_gene: NA
v_gene: TRBV28

CDR3aa: CATSRADRGHDTEAFF
j_gene: TRBJ1-1
len: 16
d_gene: TRBD1
v_gene: TRBV15

CDR3aa: CASSTHRLAGDSDTQYF
j_gene: TRBJ2-3
len: 17
d_gene: TRBD2
v_gene: TRBV6-2/TRBV6-3

CDR3aa: CASSPAGSRREGSYNEQFF
j_gene: TRBJ2-1
len: 19
d_gene: TRBD2
v_gene: TRBV7-2

CDR3aa: CASSPPGGGWNTEAFF
j_gene: TRBJ1-1
len: 16
d_gene: NA
v_gene: TRBV18

CDR3aa: CASSQGRGGGTEAFF
j_gene: TRBJ1-1
len: 15
d_gene: NA
v_gene: TRBV14

CDR3aa: CSVRGAGELFF
j_gene: TRBJ2-2
len: 11
d_gene: NA
v_gene: TRBV20-1

CDR3aa: CASMRLTDEQFF
j_gene: TRBJ2-1
len: 12
d_gene: NA
v_gene: TRBV7-2

CDR3aa: CSVGTGVNQPQHF
j_gene: TRBJ1-5
len: 13
d_gene: TRBD1
v_gene: TRBV29-1

CDR3aa: CASGQGETQYF
j_gene: TRBJ2-5
len: 11
d_gene: TRBD1
v_gene: TRBV3-1/TRBV3-2

CDR3aa: CASSGVGAGATEAFF
j_gene: TRBJ1-1
len: 15
d_gene: NA
v_gene: TRBV25-1

CDR3aa: CASRIDRGDYGYTF
j_gene: TRBJ1-2
len: 14
d_gene: TRBD1
v_gene: TRBV5-1

CDR3aa: CASSSRTGSGSHNEQFF
j_gene: TRBJ2-1
len: 17
d_gene: TRBD1
v_gene: TRBV7-6

CDR3aa: CASSPALTTPINTGELFF
j_gene: TRBJ2-2
len: 18
d_gene: NA
v_gene: TRBV18

CDR3aa: CASSFLAQLDNEQFF
j_gene: TRBJ2-1
len: 15
d_gene: NA
v_gene: TRBV5-1

CDR3aa: CATRRDSNTDTQYF
j_gene: TRBJ2-3
len: 14
d_gene: TRBD1
v_gene: TRBV24-1

CDR3aa: CASSPEMTGNGNTIYF
j_gene: TRBJ1-3
len: 16
d_gene: TRBD1
v_gene: TRBV2

CDR3aa: CASSSLQGTDEQYF
j_gene: TRBJ2-7
len: 14
d_gene: TRBD1
v_gene: TRBV27

CDR3aa: CASSRLQGDPREAFF
j_gene: TRBJ1-1
len: 15
d_gene: NA
v_gene: TRBV4-3

CDR3aa: CASSFGTGDEQYF
j_gene: TRBJ2-7
len: 13
d_gene: TRBD1
v_gene: TRBV7-2

CDR3aa: CGAGGSGYEQYF
j_gene: TRBJ2-7
len: 12
d_gene: TRBD2
v_gene: TRBV27

CDR3aa: CASSQGGRYQETQYF
j_gene: TRBJ2-5
len: 15
d_gene: NA
v_gene: TRBV4-3

CDR3aa: CASSIKTGYEQYF
j_gene: TRBJ2-7
len: 13
d_gene: NA
v_gene: TRBV28

CDR3aa: CASSSNRGSGSSYNEQFF
j_gene: TRBJ2-1
len: 18
d_gene: TRBD2
v_gene: TRBV27